Below, one T cell receptor beta chain is given with its context. Its target antigen remains unknown. No base-level quality is on record; no much larger clone is a single base apart. This specimen includes other DNA sequences encoding the same CDR3. According to the germline V gene, CDR1 reads SNHLY and CDR2 reads FYNNEI. V and J are trimmed by 4 bases and 1 base, and the gene matches miss 1 base of the junction. The CDR3 runs 14 residues from the cysteine to the phenylalanine. Of the read, only the CDR3 DNA is kept; its 42 bases are in frame from base 1. The collaborating institutions used their own protocols to collect whole blood in K2EDTA tubes. For TCRbeta analysis, collaborators shipped samples in one of three forms: frozen whole blood, isolated PBMCs, or DNA extracted from either of those sample types. The sample is drawn from a study of blood T cell repertoires in COVID-19 (dated by TCRdb to the early 2020s). Notes on the research overall: Samples covering the acute and convalescent phases of COVID-19 were provided by collaborators in the United States, Italy and Spain. The prospective study material was composed of cDNA or gDNA derived from T cells, B-cell-depleted T cells, or PBMCs. The dataset comprised deeply sampled blood TCRbeta repertoires from subjects exposed to, actively infected with, or recovered from COVID-19. The repertoires were released in a freely available public database intended as a resource for research on the immune response to SARS-CoV-2. The samples were drawn from two sources: the first 160 participants of the ongoing ImmuneRACE study, and 950 to 1,500 subjects contributed by 6 global collaborators. Nearly every sample came with metadata listing a de-identified subject ID, COVID-19 status, age in years and sex. Where HLA class I and class II types were available, the types were taken from metadata supplied by the sample provider, not from assay-based typing. What the authors observed across the whole study: How much clinical and demographic metadata was included differed by source and by participant, and the metadata was provided uncurated.

TCRbeta CDR3 regions were amplified from genomic DNA by means of the immunoSEQ Assay, a bias-controlled multiplex PCR. The paper's processing steps were these. The number of nucleated cells in each sample was estimated by amplification of reference gene primers within the assay. To quantify the absolute abundance of each unique TCRbeta CDR3 rearrangement, sequence reads were collapsed and filtered. For each sample, productive Simpson clonality was calculated as the square root of Simpson's diversity index over productive rearrangements. Here the immuneACCESS table is served through TCRdb, limited to in-frame sequences with V and J called. Missing clones are a known gap in these copies; in checked studies unresolved V genes cover under half, and the rest lacks a known reason. That table is the source of V, J and clone size, and D and trimming were worked out from the DNA. This sample lists 140,000 or so clones; approximately 80% were detected once. The top ten constitute approximately 2.9% of the sample.

The specimen sequenced was peripheral blood. This clonotype was sampled from a woman older than 75 with acute or convalescent COVID-19. The receptor chain draws on TRBV2 and TRBJ1-5; the central 7 bases match TRBD1. At the DNA level, the sequence is TGTGCCAGCAGTGTACAGGGGAGCAATCAGCCCCAGCATTTT. This gives the protein CASSVQGSNQPQHF.